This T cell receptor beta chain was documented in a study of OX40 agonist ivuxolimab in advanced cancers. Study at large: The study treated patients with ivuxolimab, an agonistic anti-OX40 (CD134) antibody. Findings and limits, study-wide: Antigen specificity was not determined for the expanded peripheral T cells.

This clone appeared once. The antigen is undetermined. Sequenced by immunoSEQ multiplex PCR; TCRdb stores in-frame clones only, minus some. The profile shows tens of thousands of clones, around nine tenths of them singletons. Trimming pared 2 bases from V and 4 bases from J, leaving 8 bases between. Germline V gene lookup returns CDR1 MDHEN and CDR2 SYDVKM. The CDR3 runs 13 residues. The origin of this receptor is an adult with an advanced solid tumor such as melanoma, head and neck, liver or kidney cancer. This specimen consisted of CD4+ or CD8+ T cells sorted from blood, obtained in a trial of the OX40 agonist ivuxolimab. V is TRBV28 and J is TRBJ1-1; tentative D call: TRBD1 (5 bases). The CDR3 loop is CASSLVGGTEAFF. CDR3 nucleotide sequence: TGTGCCAGCAGTTTAGTTGGGGGCACTGAAGCTTTCTTT.